This is a list of T cell receptor beta chains from one sample in a study of control samples from healthy donors and cancer patients. Only in-frame clones appear in the TCRdb table, and some are missing; sequencing was by immunoSEQ multiplex PCR. The repertoire consists of some 25,000 clones, with approximately 78% occurring once and the leading ten covering around 23%. Specimen: PBMCs. These receptor sequences come from a man between 60 and 75 years old with colorectal cancer. Each CDR3 is given with its conserved first and last residue. A D gene is named only where the DNA matches it firmly. Size tells how often a clone was seen (once, few, many) or the class of an expanded clone, and some rows leave it out.

d_call	v_call	j_call	clone_size	cdr3_nt	cdr3_aa
NA	TRBV6-2/TRBV6-3	TRBJ1-1	NA	TGTGCCAGCAGTGTCCCGACGGGGAACACTGAAGCTTTCTTT	CASSVPTGNTEAFF
TRBD2	TRBV4-1	TRBJ2-3	NA	TGCGCCAGCAGCCAAGATCCAGCAGCGGGGGGGATTACGCAGTATTTT	CASSQDPAAGGITQYF
TRBD1	TRBV5-1	TRBJ1-2	NA	TGCGCCAGCAGCTTGGCGGCCCAGGGGGCCACTTCACCCTATGGCTACACCTTC	CASSLAAQGATSPYGYTF
NA	TRBV5-1	TRBJ2-4	NA	TGCGCCAGCAGCTCTCCGGGGGGCGAAAACATTCAGTACTTC	CASSSPGGENIQYF
NA	TRBV7-9	TRBJ1-1	NA	TGTGCCAGCAGCTTGCTGGGAGGAGGCACTGAAGCTTTCTTT	CASSLLGGGTEAFF
NA	TRBV2	TRBJ1-5	NA	TGTGCCAGCAGTGAAGCTGAAGGAGGCCGCGCCCGGCCCCAGCATTTT	CASSEAEGGRARPQHF
NA	TRBV5-5	TRBJ1-6	NA	TGTGCCAGCAGCCTTGGGGAACTGCTCGTGGCCCCCCTCCACTTT	CASSLGELLVAPLHF
TRBD2	TRBV6-4	TRBJ2-2	NA	TGTGCCAGCAGACAAGGGACTAGCGACACCGGGGAGCTGTTTTTT	CASRQGTSDTGELFF
NA	TRBV29-1	TRBJ1-3	NA	TGCAGCGTTGGGAACTCTGGAAACACCATATATTTT	CSVGNSGNTIYF
NA	TRBV5-1	TRBJ1-1	NA	TGCGCCAGCAGTCGTAGACAGGAGAAAGAAGCTTTCTTT	CASSRRQEKEAFF
NA	TRBV13	TRBJ1-1	NA	TGTGCCAGCAGCTTAGGAGACAGGACGAACACTGAAGCTTTCTTT	CASSLGDRTNTEAFF
NA	TRBV7-9	TRBJ1-4	NA	TGTGCCAGCAGCAGTCCTTTAGGGCAGAAGAGCGAAAAACTGTTTTTT	CASSSPLGQKSEKLFF
TRBD1	TRBV4-1	TRBJ1-2	NA	TGCGCCAGCAGCCCCTCGGAGGGGGCATTTTATGGCTACACCTTC	CASSPSEGAFYGYTF
TRBD1	TRBV11-2	TRBJ2-4	NA	TGTGCCAGCAGCCGGCCGGGACAGGGAAACATTCAGTACTTC	CASSRPGQGNIQYF
TRBD1	TRBV2	TRBJ1-2	NA	TGTGCCAGCAGTGGTGACAGGGCATACTATGGCTACACCTTC	CASSGDRAYYGYTF
NA	TRBV3-1/TRBV3-2	TRBJ1-1	NA	TGTGCCAGCAGCCAAGGGCCCACTGAAGCTTTCTTT	CASSQGPTEAFF
NA	TRBV9	TRBJ2-1	NA	NA	CASSVATGTLEFLFF
NA	TRBV5-1	TRBJ2-2	NA	TGCGCCAGCAGCGGCGACCTATCGACCGGGGAGCTGTTTTTT	CASSGDLSTGELFF
NA	TRBV11-2	TRBJ2-1	NA	TGTGCCAGCAGCTTAGGTCTTAACAATGAGCAGTTCTTC	CASSLGLNNEQFF
NA	TRBV29-1	TRBJ1-1	few	TGCAGCGTAGCCACTATATATGGGAACACTGAAGCTTTCTTT	CSVATIYGNTEAFF
TRBD2	TRBV9	TRBJ2-4	NA	TGTGCCAGCAGCACCCCTAGCGGGGGGAGGAACATTCAGTACTTC	CASSTPSGGRNIQYF
NA	TRBV19	TRBJ2-7	NA	TGTGCCAGTAACGTTGGGGCAGGGCCCTACGAGCAGTACTTC	CASNVGAGPYEQYF
NA	TRBV29-1	TRBJ1-1	NA	TGCAGCGTTGGTGTGGGGAGCACTGAAGCTTTCTTT	CSVGVGSTEAFF
NA	TRBV6-5	TRBJ2-2	NA	TGTGCCAGCATTTTCAGGGACGCGAACACCGGGGAGCTGTTTTTT	CASIFRDANTGELFF
NA	TRBV11-2	TRBJ2-5	once	TGTGCCAGCAGCTTTTCGAGGGCTATCGAGACCCAGTACTTC	CASSFSRAIETQYF
TRBD1	TRBV10-2	TRBJ1-2	NA	TGCGCCAGCAGTCTATGGGACAGGGCGGATGGCTACACCTTC	CASSLWDRADGYTF
TRBD1	TRBV5-4	TRBJ1-2	few	TGTGCCAGCAGCTCCCGACAGGGGAACTATGGCTACACCTTC	CASSSRQGNYGYTF
NA	TRBV4-3	TRBJ2-2	NA	TGCGCCAGCAGCCAAGATGGGACCACCGGGGAGCTGTTTTTT	CASSQDGTTGELFF
NA	TRBV29-1	TRBJ2-3	NA	TGCAGCGTAGCGGACTTCCCCACAGATACGCAATATTTT	CSVADFPTDTQYF
NA	TRBV3-1/TRBV3-2	TRBJ1-5	few	TGTGCCAGCAGCCCCTCCCCAGAGCAGCCCCAGCATTTT	CASSPSPEQPQHF
NA	TRBV5-1	TRBJ2-7	NA	TGCGCCAGCAGCTTAGAACAGCTAGGCTACGAGCAGTACTTC	CASSLEQLGYEQYF
NA	TRBV6-6	TRBJ2-3	NA	TGTGCCAGCAGTTACTCGACGTGGGAAAGCACAGATACGCAGTATTTT	CASSYSTWESTDTQYF
NA	TRBV4-3	TRBJ2-5	NA	TGCGCCAGCAGCCAAGACACGAGGGGAGAAGAGACCCAGTACTTC	CASSQDTRGEETQYF
NA	TRBV27	TRBJ2-2	NA	TGTGCCAGCAGCATGGAAGTGAGGACCGGGGAGCTGTTTTTT	CASSMEVRTGELFF
TRBD1	TRBV9	TRBJ1-1	once	TGTGCCAGCAGCGTCGGGACAGGCGAGAACACTGAAGCTTTCTTT	CASSVGTGENTEAFF
NA	TRBV7-2	TRBJ1-4	NA	TGTGCCAGCAGCTTCACCCAGAATGAAAAACTGTTTTTT	CASSFTQNEKLFF
TRBD2	TRBV19	TRBJ2-1	NA	TGTGCCAGTAGTACTAGCGGGGGGGAGAATGAGCAGTTCTTC	CASSTSGGENEQFF
TRBD1	TRBV10-3	TRBJ2-2	NA	TGTGCCATCAGGTGGACAGGGACGGGCGGGGAGCTGTTTTTT	CAIRWTGTGGELFF
TRBD1	TRBV11-3	TRBJ1-4	NA	TGTGCCAGCAGCTTAGAGGTTACAGGGGGCTCAGGTAATGAAAAACTGTTTTTT	CASSLEVTGGSGNEKLFF
TRBD1	TRBV5-1	TRBJ1-2	NA	TGCGCCAGCAGCTTGGGGGGGACAGCTAACTATGGCTACACCTTC	CASSLGGTANYGYTF
TRBD2	TRBV5-6	TRBJ2-3	few	TGTGCCAGCAGCCCGCCGACGGGGGGTCGGGATACGCAGTATTTT	CASSPPTGGRDTQYF
NA	TRBV25-1	TRBJ1-5	NA	TGTGCCAGCAGTGAGTCGGGCAGGGGAGGCCAGCCCCAGCATTTT	CASSESGRGGQPQHF
NA	TRBV10-3	TRBJ2-2	NA	TGTGCCATCGCTCCTCAGGGAACGTTCGGCACCGGGGAGCTGTTTTTT	CAIAPQGTFGTGELFF